This T cell receptor beta chain was sequenced during a study of control samples from healthy donors and cancer patients. The CDR3 sequence is 12 residues long. Trimming stripped 7 bases from V and 7 bases from J, with 13 bases between. Germline loops: CDR1 SEHNR, CDR2 FQNEAQ (reference sequence). Here immunoSEQ multiplex PCR was the method, and the copy in TCRdb shows in-frame clones only, minus some. Counted here are 57,000 or so clones, 94% occurring once; the ten biggest clones make up 3.5% to 4.5%. This chain uses TRBV7-9 with TRBJ1-2; D remains ambiguous. The specimen sequenced was blood. The TCR comes from a man aged 25 to 40 in good health. The CDR3 loop reads CASTPGGVGYTF. CDR3 DNA sequence: TGTGCCAGCACCCCGGGCGGGGTTGGCTACACCTTC.